This record covers a single TCR beta chain. Its specificity is unknown. The table came from immunoSEQ multiplex PCR; TCRdb's copy has only in-frame clones and leaves some out. In the table there are approximately 150,000 clones, over 80% of which are singletons. The CDR3 loop spans 14 amino acids. The V gene's germline CDR1 is LNHDA and CDR2 SQIVND (reference sequence). V lost 1 base and J 11 bases, leaving 15 bases between the germline ends. The sample comes from a study of T cell responses to AZD1222 COVID-19 vaccine. Overall study findings and caveats: Repertoires were sampled only after the peak T cell response. When two AZD1222 doses had been given, Spike-specific TCR breadth and depth rose. Nearly half of unique spike-specific TCRs reportedly avoided B.1.351 and B.1.1.7 mutated regions. The sample set comprised mostly white British donors with more females, and clonal diversity was possibly underestimated.

The source was peripheral blood, collected 28 days after the second dose of the MenACWY control vaccine. The chain recombines TRBV19 with TRBJ1-5; D gene unclear. The sequence was collected from an adult who received the MenACWY meningococcal vaccine as a control. Here the CDR3 DNA reads TGTGCCAGTAGTATAGTCGGCAGCCCTAGGGCCCAGCATTTT. It specifies CASSIVGSPRAQHF.